This TCR beta chain came from a study of identical twins. TCRdb itself ran the 5' RACE reads through MiXCR, one entry per CDR3 protein. The sample shows hundreds of thousands of distinct CDR3 sequences, less than 10% of them seen only once. Every sampled donor was Caucasian and healthy. This clonotype has a count of ten or more. Its antigen is not identified. The germline CDR1 and CDR2 sequences are SQVTM and ANQGSEA. The CDR3 sequence is 16 residues long. The V end was cut by 6 bases, the J end by 3 bases, with 24 bases between. Study observations and caveats: Insertions ran lower in abundant cord blood beta clonotypes, though not in memory repertoires. Out-of-frame sharing of TCR alpha in monozygotic twins was underestimated by models.

The same data also went into a second study, on yellow fever vaccine responses in identical twins. That source adds: In identical twins, vaccine T cell responses appeared partly shared and partly individual.

The sample taken for sequencing was PBMCs. The chain employs TRBV29-1 and TRBJ2-7; D is unclear. The TCR sequence derives from a young woman in good health. The CDR3 loop is CSVVDGFHTNGYEQYF. The CDR3 DNA is TGCAGCGTCGTGGACGGGTTCCATACCAACGGCTACGAGCAGTACTTC.